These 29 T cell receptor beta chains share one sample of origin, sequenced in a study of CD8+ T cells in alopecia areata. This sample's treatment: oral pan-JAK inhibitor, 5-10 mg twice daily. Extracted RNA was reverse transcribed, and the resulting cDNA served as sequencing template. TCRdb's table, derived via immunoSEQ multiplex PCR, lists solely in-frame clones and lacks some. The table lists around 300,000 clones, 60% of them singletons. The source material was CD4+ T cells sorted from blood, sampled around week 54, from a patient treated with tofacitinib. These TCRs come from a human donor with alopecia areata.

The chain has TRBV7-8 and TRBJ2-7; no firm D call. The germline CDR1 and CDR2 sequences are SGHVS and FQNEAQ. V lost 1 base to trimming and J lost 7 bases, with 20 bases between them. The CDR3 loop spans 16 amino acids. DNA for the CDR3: TGTGCCAGCAGCTTAGGTGGGGAATCACCGGTGGTTGAGCAGTACTTC. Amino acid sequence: CASSLGGESPVVEQYF.

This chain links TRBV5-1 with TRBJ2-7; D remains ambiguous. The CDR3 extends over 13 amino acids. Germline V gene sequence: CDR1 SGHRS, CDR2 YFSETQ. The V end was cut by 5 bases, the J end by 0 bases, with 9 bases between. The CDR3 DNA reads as TGCGCCAGCAGTTCCCCGGGCTCCTACGAGCAGTACTTC. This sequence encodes CASSSPGSYEQYF.

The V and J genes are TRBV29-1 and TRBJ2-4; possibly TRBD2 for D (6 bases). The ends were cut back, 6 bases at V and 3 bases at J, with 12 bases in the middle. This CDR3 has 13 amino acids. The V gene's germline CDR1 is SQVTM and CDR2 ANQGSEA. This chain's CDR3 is CSVTLGLKNIQYF. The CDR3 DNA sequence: TGCAGCGTGACTTTGGGACTCAAAAACATTCAGTACTTC.

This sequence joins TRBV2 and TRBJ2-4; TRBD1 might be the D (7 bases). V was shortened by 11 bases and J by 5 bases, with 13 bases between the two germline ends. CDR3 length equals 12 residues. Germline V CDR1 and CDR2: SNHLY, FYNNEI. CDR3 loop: CAQGGVQNIQYF. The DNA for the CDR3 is TGTGCCCAGGGGGGAGTGCAAAACATTCAGTACTTC. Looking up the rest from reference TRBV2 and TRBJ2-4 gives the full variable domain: EPEVTQTPSHQVTQMGQEVILRCVPISNHLYFYWYRQILGQKVEFLVSFYNNEISEKSEIFDDQFSVERPDGSNFTLKIRSTKLEDSAMYFCAQGGVQNIQYFGAGTRLSVL.

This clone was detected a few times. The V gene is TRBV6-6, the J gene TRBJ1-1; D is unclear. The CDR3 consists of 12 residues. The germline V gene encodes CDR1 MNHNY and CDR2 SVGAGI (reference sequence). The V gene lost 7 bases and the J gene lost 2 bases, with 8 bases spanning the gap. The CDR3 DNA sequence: TGTGCCAGCAAAGAAAGTAACACTGAAGCTTTCTTT. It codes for CASKESNTEAFF.

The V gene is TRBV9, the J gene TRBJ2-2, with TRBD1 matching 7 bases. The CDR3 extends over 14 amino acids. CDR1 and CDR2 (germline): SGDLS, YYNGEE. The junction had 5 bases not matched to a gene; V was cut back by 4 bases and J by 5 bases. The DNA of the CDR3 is TGTGCCAGCAGCACTACAGGGGAGACCGGGGAGCTGTTTTTT. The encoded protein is CASSTTGETGELFF.

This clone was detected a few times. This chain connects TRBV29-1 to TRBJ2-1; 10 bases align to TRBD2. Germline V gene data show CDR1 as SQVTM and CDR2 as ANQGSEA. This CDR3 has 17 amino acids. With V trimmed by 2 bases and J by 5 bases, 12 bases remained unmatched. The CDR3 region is CSVENQKSGGANNEQFF. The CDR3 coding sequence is TGCAGCGTTGAAAACCAAAAGAGCGGGGGGGCCAACAATGAGCAGTTCTTC.

CDR3 region: CASSGGSSYNEQFF. The CDR3 bases are TGTGCCAGCAGCGGGGGTAGCTCCTACAATGAGCAGTTCTTC. This chain links TRBV9 with TRBJ2-1; no reliable D call. CDR1 SGDLS and CDR2 YYNGEE come from the germline V gene. Trimming removed 3 bases from V and 0 bases from J, with 7 bases in between. The CDR3 runs to 14 residues. Looking up the rest from reference TRBV9 and TRBJ2-1 gives the full variable domain: DSGVTQTPKHLITATGQRVTLRCSPRSGDLSVYWYQQSLDQGLQFLIQYYNGEERAKGNILERFSAQQFPDLHSELNLSSLELGDSALYFCASSGGSSYNEQFFGPGTRLTVL.

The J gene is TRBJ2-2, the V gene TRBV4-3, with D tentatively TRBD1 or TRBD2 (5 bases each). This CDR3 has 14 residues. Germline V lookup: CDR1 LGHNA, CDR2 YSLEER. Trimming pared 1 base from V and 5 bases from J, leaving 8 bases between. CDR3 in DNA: TGCGCCAGCAGCCAAGCATGGGGGACCGGGGAGCTGTTTTTT. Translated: CASSQAWGTGELFF.

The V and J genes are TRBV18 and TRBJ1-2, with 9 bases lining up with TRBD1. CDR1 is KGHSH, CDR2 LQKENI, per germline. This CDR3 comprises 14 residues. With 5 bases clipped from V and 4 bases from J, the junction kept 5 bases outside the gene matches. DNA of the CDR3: TGTGCCAGCTCATCGGGACAGGGCCGCTATGGCTACACCTTC. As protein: CASSSGQGRYGYTF.

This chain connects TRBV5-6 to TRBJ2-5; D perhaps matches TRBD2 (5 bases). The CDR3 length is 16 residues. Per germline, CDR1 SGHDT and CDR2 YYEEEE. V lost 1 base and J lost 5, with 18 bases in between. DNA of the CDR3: TGTGCCAGCAGCTTGTTCCAGCGGCGACCACGGGAGACCCAGTACTTC. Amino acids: CASSLFQRRPRETQYF.

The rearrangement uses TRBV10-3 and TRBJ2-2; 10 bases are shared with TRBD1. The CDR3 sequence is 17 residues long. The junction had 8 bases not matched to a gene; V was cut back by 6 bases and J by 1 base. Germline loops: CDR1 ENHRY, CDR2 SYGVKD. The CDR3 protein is CAISHNRDRGNTGELFF. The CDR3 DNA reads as TGTGCCATCAGCCACAACCGGGACAGGGGGAACACCGGGGAGCTGTTTTTT.

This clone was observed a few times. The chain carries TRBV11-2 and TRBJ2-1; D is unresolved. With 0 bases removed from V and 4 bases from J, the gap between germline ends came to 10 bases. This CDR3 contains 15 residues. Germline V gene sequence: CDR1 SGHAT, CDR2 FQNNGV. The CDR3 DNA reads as TGTGCCAGCAGCTTAGAGTCTAGTTATTACAATGAGCAGTTCTTC. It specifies CASSLESSYYNEQFF.

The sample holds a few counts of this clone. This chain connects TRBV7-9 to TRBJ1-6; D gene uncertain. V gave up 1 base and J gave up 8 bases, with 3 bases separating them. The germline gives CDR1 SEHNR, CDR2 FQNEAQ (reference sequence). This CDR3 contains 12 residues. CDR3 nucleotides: TGTGCCAGCAGCTTAGGGGATTCACCCCTCCACTTT. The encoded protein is CASSLGDSPLHF.

The DNA for the CDR3 is TGCAGCGTAGTCGACAGGGAACCGAACACTGAAGCTTTCTTT. Amino acid sequence: CSVVDREPNTEAFF. V is TRBV29-1 and J is TRBJ1-1, with 7 bases fitting TRBD1. Trimming at V came to 6 bases and at J to 1 base, leaving 8 bases not matched to a gene. The CDR3 contains 14 residues. Germline CDR1 is SQVTM and CDR2 is ANQGSEA.

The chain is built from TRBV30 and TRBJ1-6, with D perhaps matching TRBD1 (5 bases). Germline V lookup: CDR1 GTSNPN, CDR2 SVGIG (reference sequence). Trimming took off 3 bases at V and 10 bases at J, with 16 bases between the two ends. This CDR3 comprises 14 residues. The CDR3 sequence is CAWSHDRHLSPLHF. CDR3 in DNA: TGTGCCTGGAGCCACGACAGACACCTATCACCCCTCCACTTT.

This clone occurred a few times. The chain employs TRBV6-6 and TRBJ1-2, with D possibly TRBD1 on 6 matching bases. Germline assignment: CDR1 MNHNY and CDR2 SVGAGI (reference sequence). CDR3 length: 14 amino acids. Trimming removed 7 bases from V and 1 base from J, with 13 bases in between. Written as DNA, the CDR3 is TGTGCCAGCACCCCCGACAGGAGTAACTATGGCTACACCTTC. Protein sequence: CASTPDRSNYGYTF.

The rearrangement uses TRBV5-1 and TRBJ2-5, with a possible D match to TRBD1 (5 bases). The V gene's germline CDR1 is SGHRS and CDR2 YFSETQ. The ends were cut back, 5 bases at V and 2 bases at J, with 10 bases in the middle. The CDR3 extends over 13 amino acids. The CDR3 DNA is TGCGCCAGCAGTGGGGCGAGGCAAGAGACCCAGTACTTC. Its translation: CASSGARQETQYF.

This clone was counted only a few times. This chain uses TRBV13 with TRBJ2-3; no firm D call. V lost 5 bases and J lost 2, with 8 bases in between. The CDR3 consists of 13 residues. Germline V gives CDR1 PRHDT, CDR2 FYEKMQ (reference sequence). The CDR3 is CASSRRFTDTQYF. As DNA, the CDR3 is TGTGCCAGCAGCCGGAGATTCACAGATACGCAGTATTTT.

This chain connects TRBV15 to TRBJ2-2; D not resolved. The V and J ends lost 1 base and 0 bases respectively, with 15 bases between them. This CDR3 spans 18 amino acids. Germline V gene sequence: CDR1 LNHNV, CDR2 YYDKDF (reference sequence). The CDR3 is CATSRARLIQTNTGELFF. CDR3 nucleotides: TGTGCCACCAGCAGAGCCCGTTTAATTCAGACGAACACCGGGGAGCTGTTTTTT.

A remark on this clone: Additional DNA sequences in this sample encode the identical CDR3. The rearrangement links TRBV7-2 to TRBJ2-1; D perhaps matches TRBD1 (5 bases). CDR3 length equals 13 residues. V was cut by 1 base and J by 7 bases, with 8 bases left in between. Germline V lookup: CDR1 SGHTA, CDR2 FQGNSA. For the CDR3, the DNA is TGTGCCAGCAGCTTAGAAAGGGGAAATGAGCAGTTCTTC. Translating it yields CASSLERGNEQFF.

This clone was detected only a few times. DNA for the CDR3: TGCAGCGTTTCCGGGACTAGCGGGGCTCAGTACCAAGAGACCCAGTACTTC. Translating it yields CSVSGTSGAQYQETQYF. J is TRBJ2-5 and V is TRBV29-1; the match to TRBD2 covers 13 bases. Trimming at V came to 5 bases and at J to 0 bases, leaving 9 bases not matched to a gene. This CDR3 is built from 17 residues. Per the germline V gene, CDR1 is SQVTM and CDR2 is ANQGSEA.

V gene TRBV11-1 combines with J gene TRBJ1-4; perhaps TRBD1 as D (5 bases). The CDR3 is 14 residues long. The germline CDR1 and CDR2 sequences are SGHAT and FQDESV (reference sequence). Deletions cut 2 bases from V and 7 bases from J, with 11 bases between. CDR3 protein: CASSLRQRGEKLFF. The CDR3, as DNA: TGTGCCAGCAGCTTAAGACAGCGTGGTGAAAAACTGTTTTTT.

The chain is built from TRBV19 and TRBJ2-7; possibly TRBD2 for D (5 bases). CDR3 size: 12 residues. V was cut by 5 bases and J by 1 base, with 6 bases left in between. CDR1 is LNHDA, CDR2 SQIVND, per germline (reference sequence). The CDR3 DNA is TGTGCCAGTAGTCGGGATTCCTACGAGCAGTACTTC. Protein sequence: CASSRDSYEQYF.

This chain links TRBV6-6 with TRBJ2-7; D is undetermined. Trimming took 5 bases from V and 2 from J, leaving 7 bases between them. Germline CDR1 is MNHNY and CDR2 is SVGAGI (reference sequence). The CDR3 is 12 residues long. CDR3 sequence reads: CASSHQPYEQYF. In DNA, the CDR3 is TGTGCCAGCAGTCACCAGCCCTACGAGCAGTACTTC.

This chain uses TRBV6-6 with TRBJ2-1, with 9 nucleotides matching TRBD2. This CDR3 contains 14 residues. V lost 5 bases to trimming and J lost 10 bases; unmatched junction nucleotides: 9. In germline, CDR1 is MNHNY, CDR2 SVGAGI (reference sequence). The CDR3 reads CASSIGGGAREQFF. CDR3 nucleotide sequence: TGTGCCAGCAGTATAGGCGGGGGGGCACGGGAGCAGTTCTTC.

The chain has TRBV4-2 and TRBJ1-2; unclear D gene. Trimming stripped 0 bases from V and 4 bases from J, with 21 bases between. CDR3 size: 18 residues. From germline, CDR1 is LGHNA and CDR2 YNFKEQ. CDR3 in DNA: TGTGCCAGCAGCCAAGAACGGGAAATGGGCGGATTCGGCTATGGCTACACCTTC. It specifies CASSQEREMGGFGYGYTF.

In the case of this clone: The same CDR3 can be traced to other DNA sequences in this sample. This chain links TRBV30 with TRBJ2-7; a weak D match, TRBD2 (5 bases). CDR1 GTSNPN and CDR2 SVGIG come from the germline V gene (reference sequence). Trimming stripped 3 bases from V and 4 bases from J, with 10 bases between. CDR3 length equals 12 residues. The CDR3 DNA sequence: TGTGCCTGGAGCGAGGCGGGTTACGAGCAGTACTTC. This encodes CAWSEAGYEQYF.

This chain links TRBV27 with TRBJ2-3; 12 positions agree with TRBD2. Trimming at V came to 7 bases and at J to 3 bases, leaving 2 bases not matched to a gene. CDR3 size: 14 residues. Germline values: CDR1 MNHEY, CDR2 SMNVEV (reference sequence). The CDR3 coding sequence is TGTGCCAGCAAGACTAGCGGGGGAACAGATACGCAGTATTTT. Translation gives CASKTSGGTDTQYF.